This T cell receptor beta chain was sequenced in a study of blood T cell repertoires in COVID-19. Looking at the study overall: Italy, Spain and the United States were the sources of the convalescent and acute COVID-19 samples. T cells, B-cell-depleted T cells, or PBMCs supplied cDNA or gDNA.

Authors' data handling: Cell counts per sample came from amplifying reference gene primers. Generated by immunoSEQ multiplex PCR, the TCRdb table keeps only in-frame clones and is missing some. V and J calls and clone size come straight from that table; D and trimming were deduced from the DNA. The sample consists of 150,000 or so clones, around 85% of them appearing once. There are 15 residues in the CDR3. The V and J ends lost 0 bases and 3 bases respectively, with 9 bases between them. From germline, CDR1 is SGHRS and CDR2 YFSETQ. This TCR came from a woman in her 70s with acute or convalescent COVID-19. The chain is built from TRBV5-1 and TRBJ2-2; no definite D call. Sequenced input: peripheral blood. The CDR3 loop reads CASSLVSGYTGELFF. CDR3 coding DNA: TGCGCCAGCAGCTTGGTTTCCGGGTACACCGGGGAGCTGTTTTTT.